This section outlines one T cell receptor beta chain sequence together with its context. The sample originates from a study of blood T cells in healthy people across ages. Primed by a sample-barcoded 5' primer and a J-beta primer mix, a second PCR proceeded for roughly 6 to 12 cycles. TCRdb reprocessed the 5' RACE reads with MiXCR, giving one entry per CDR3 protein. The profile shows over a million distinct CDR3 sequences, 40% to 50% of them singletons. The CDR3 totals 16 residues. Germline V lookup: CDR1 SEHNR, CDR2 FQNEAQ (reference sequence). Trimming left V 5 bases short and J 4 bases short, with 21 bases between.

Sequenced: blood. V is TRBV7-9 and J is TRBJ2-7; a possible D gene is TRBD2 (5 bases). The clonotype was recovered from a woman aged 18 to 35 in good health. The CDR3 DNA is TGTGCCAGCAGCAACTTTGGTTTAAGCGGAAGGTACGAGCAGTACTTC. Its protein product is CASSNFGLSGRYEQYF.